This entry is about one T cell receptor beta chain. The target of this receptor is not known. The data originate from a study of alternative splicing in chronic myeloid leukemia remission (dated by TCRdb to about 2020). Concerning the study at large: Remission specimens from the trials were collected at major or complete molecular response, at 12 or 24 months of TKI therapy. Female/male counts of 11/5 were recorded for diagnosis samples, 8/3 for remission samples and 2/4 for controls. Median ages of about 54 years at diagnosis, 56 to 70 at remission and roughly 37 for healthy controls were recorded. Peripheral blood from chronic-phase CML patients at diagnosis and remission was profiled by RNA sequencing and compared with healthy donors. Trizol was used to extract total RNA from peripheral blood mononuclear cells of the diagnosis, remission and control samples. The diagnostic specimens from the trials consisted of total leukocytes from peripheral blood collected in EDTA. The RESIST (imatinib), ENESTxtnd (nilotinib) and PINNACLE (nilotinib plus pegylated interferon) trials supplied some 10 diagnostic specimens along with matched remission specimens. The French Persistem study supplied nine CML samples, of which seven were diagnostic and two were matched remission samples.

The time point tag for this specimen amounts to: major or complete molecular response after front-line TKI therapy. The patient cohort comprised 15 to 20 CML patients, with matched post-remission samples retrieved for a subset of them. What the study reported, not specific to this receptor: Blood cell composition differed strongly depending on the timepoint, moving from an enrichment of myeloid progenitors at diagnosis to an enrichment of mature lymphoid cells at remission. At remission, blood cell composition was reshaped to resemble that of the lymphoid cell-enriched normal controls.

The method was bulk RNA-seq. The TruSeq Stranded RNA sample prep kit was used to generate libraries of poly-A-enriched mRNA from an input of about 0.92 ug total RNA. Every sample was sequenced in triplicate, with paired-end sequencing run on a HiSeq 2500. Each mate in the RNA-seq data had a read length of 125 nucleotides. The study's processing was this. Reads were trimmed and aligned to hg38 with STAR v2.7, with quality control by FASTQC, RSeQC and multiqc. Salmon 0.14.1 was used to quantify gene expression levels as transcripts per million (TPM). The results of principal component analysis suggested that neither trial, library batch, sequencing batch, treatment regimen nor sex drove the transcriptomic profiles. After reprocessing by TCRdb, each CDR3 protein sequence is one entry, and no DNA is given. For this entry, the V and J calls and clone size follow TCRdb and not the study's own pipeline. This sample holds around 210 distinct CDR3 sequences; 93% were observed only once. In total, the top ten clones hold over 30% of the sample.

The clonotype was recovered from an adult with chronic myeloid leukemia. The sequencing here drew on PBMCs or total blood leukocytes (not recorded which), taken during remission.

The CDR3 has the sequence CASSWTATSYEQYF. The chain is encoded by TRBV27 joined to TRBJ2-7. Sequences MNHEY (CDR1) and SMNVEV (CDR2) are obtained from the germline V gene (reference sequence). The CDR3 holds 14 amino acids from the cysteine to the phenylalanine. No DNA is recorded.